A selection of T cell receptor beta chains follows, all from one sample in a study of beta chain features in type 1 diabetes. Clones were read by immunoSEQ multiplex PCR, and TCRdb kept only the in-frame ones, dropping some. The sample lists roughly 610,000 clones, about a sixth occurring once. Sequenced sample: naive CD4+ T cells from blood. The source of these receptors is a man younger than 35 in good health. CDR3s include the opening cysteine and the closing phenylalanine or tryptophan. D genes are given only for firm matches. Clone size is given for some rows only: seen once, a few or many times, or a class if the clone is expanded.

v_gene	j_gene	abundance	d_gene	CDR3nt	CDR3aa
TRBV4-1	TRBJ1-1	few	TRBD1	TGCGCCAGCAGCCAAAGGGCCGGGACAGGGGGGAAAACTGAAGCTTTCTTT	CASSQRAGTGGKTEAFF
TRBV10-3	TRBJ1-2	many	TRBD1	TGTGCCATCAGTGACGGACAGGGCTATGGCTACACCTTC	CAISDGQGYGYTF
TRBV20-1	TRBJ1-2	few	NA	TGCAGTGCGCCGAGGGGCTATGGCTACACCTTC	CSAPRGYGYTF
TRBV2	TRBJ2-1	few	TRBD1	TGTGCCAGCAGTAAACAGGGGCGAAGCGGCGGTAGAGAGCAGTTCTTC	CASSKQGRSGGREQFF
TRBV7-2	TRBJ1-1	NA	TRBD1	TGTGCCAGCAGCTTGGGACAGAAGAACACTGAAGCTTTCTTT	CASSLGQKNTEAFF
TRBV28	TRBJ1-2	NA	NA	TGTGCCAGCGGGCAGGCCGCTAACTATGGCTACACCTTC	CASGQAANYGYTF
TRBV28	TRBJ1-4	NA	NA	TGTGCCAGCAGTTTTCCAGGACAAGCTAATGAAAAACTGTTTTTT	CASSFPGQANEKLFF
TRBV27	TRBJ2-7	NA	NA	TGTGCCAGCACTGACTCCTACGAGCAGTACTTC	CASTDSYEQYF
TRBV2	TRBJ2-3	few	NA	TGTGCCAGCTCCGCAGATACGCAGTATTTT	CASSADTQYF
TRBV28	TRBJ1-1	NA	NA	TGTGCCAGCAGTCCCTCGACCACTGAAGCTTTCTTT	CASSPSTTEAFF
TRBV28	TRBJ2-7	NA	TRBD1	TGTGCCAGCAGTTTACTGGGACAGGGCCCCTACGAGCAGTACTTC	CASSLLGQGPYEQYF
TRBV9	TRBJ2-1	NA	NA	TGTGCCAGCAGCGAGACCGGGACACAGAAGGGCAATGAGCAGTTCTTC	CASSETGTQKGNEQFF
TRBV7-2	TRBJ2-7	few	NA	TGTGCCAGCAGCTTAACGGGAGTAATCTACGAGCAGTACTTC	CASSLTGVIYEQYF
TRBV18	TRBJ2-5	NA	NA	TGTGCCAGCTCACCACGGACCGGGGCCCAAGAGACCCAGTACTTC	CASSPRTGAQETQYF
TRBV2	TRBJ1-5	NA	NA	TGTGCCAGCAGTAGGAGCAGAACAAATCAGCCCCAGCATTTT	CASSRSRTNQPQHF
TRBV11-2	TRBJ1-2	NA	TRBD1	TGTGCCAGCAGCCCTAGTGGGACAGACCTCTATGGCTACACCTTC	CASSPSGTDLYGYTF
TRBV11-2	TRBJ1-4	NA	TRBD1	TGTGCCAGCAGCTTCTACTTAGCGCCGGGACAGGGAGGAAAACTGTTTTTT	CASSFYLAPGQGGKLFF
TRBV4-3	TRBJ2-7	few	NA	TGCGCCAGCAGCCAGAGGCACAGGGACGAGCAGTACTTC	CASSQRHRDEQYF
TRBV2	TRBJ2-5	few	NA	TGTGCCAGCAGGGGGATGGGACTGGCCCAAGAGACCCAGTACTTC	CASRGMGLAQETQYF
TRBV11-1	TRBJ1-6	few	NA	TGTGCCAGCAGCTTAGAGGACGGAACTAATTCACCCCTCCACTTT	CASSLEDGTNSPLHF